These T cell receptor beta chains were read from a single sample in a study of T cell responses to AZD1222 COVID-19 vaccine. Assay used: immunoSEQ multiplex PCR; TCRdb lists only in-frame clones, some missing. The sample holds some 100,000 clones; about 83% are singletons and the top ten take about 3%. The sample in question was peripheral blood, obtained on day 0 of AZD1222 vaccination. Receptors were obtained from an adult in good health. The CDR3 runs from the conserved cysteine through the conserved F or W. A D gene is named only where the DNA matches it firmly. Rows may omit the clone size; those that give it use once, few, many or a size class.

clone_size d_call j_call v_call cdr3_aa cdr3_nt
NA NA TRBJ2-7 TRBV14 CASSQDVGAVQVEQYF TGTGCCAGCAGCCAAGATGTTGGTGCAGTCCAGGTCGAGCAGTACTTC
NA NA TRBJ1-2 TRBV7-8 CASSPQGPDPYGYTF TGTGCCAGCAGCCCCCAGGGGCCGGATCCCTATGGCTACACCTTC
NA NA TRBJ1-6 TRBV18 CASSPGGSPLHF TGTGCCAGCTCACCTGGGGGATCACCCCTCCACTTT
NA NA TRBJ1-1 TRBV27 CASTSAGVDTEAFF TGTGCCAGCACTTCCGCAGGGGTGGACACTGAAGCTTTCTTT
NA NA TRBJ2-5 TRBV28 CASSSGAETQYF TGTGCCAGCAGTTCGGGCGCGGAGACCCAGTACTTC
NA NA TRBJ2-7 TRBV5-1 CASSQGQTPNYEQYF TGCGCCAGCAGCCAAGGACAGACACCGAACTACGAGCAGTACTTC
NA TRBD1 TRBJ1-5 TRBV14 CASSQTGAYQPQHF TGTGCCAGCAGCCAAACAGGGGCTTATCAGCCCCAGCATTTT
NA TRBD1 TRBJ1-1 TRBV11-2 CASSFTGTGDTEAFF TGTGCCAGCAGCTTCACCGGGACAGGGGACACTGAAGCTTTCTTT
NA NA TRBJ2-3 TRBV4-3 CASSQDTLLADTQYF TGCGCCAGCAGCCAAGATACGCTATTGGCAGATACGCAGTATTTT
NA NA TRBJ2-2 TRBV4-3 CASSQDTVRGTANTGELFF TGCGCCAGCAGCCAAGATACGGTTCGCGGGACAGCGAACACCGGGGAGCTGTTTTTT
few NA TRBJ2-5 TRBV7-9 CASSLAVLAVYQETQYF TGTGCCAGCAGCTTAGCGGTACTAGCAGTGTACCAAGAGACCCAGTACTTC
NA NA TRBJ1-4 TRBV10-3 CAISEDSEKLFF TGTGCCATCAGTGAGGACAGTGAAAAACTGTTTTTT
NA TRBD1 TRBJ2-2 TRBV5-1 CASSLGGQGAGELFF TGCGCCAGCAGCTTGGGGGGACAGGGCGCCGGGGAGCTGTTTTTT
NA TRBD1 TRBJ1-6 TRBV6-5 CASTMTGGGNSPLHF TGTGCCAGCACCATGACAGGGGGCGGGAATTCACCCCTCCACTTT
NA TRBD1 TRBJ1-5 TRBV28 CASSSRDRGGNQPQHF TGTGCCAGCAGTTCCCGGGACAGGGGAGGCAATCAGCCCCAGCATTTT
few NA TRBJ1-1 TRBV7-8 CASSLRLNTEAFF TGTGCCAGCAGCTTACGGTTGAACACTGAAGCTTTCTTT
NA NA TRBJ1-1 TRBV30 CAWTANRDTEAFF TGTGCCTGGACGGCCAACAGGGACACTGAAGCTTTCTTT
NA NA TRBJ2-1 TRBV7-8 CASSLDVRFNAYNEQFF TGTGCCAGCAGCTTAGACGTCCGATTCAACGCCTACAATGAGCAGTTCTTC
NA TRBD1 TRBJ1-4 TRBV27 CASSKQGSTNEKLFF TGTGCCAGCAGTAAACAGGGGTCTACTAATGAAAAACTGTTTTTT
NA NA TRBJ2-3 TRBV21-1 CASSPTGYTDTQYF TGTGCCAGCAGCCCTACTGGGTATACAGATACGCAGTATTTT
NA NA TRBJ1-1 TRBV6-1 CASRSSAYTEAFF TGTGCCAGCAGGAGTTCAGCCTACACTGAAGCTTTCTTT
NA TRBD1 TRBJ1-1 TRBV9 CASSPPGQAKAFF TGTGCCAGCAGCCCTCCGGGACAGGCTAAAGCTTTCTTT
NA NA TRBJ1-4 TRBV19 CASSRDLTNEKLFF TGTGCCAGTAGCCGGGACTTAACTAATGAAAAACTGTTTTTT
NA TRBD2 TRBJ2-3 TRBV7-6 CASSLALAGRLSTDTQYF TGTGCCAGCAGCTTAGCCCTAGCGGGGAGACTGAGCACAGATACGCAGTATTTT
NA NA TRBJ2-1 TRBV25-1 CASSEGSISYNEQFF TGTGCCAGCAGTGAGGGGTCGATCTCCTACAATGAGCAGTTCTTC
NA TRBD2 TRBJ2-3 TRBV18 CASSPGLAGVADTQYF TGTGCCAGCTCACCGGGACTAGCGGGGGTTGCAGATACGCAGTATTTT
NA TRBD2 TRBJ2-3 TRBV28 CASSSSLAGGPMQYF TGTGCCAGCAGTTCCAGCCTCGCGGGGGGTCCAATGCAGTATTTT
NA NA TRBJ1-3 TRBV15 CATSRDASEGNTIYF TGTGCCACCAGCAGAGACGCCAGTGAGGGAAACACCATATATTTT
NA NA TRBJ1-4 TRBV28 CASSYAGLTNEKLFF TGTGCCAGCAGTTACGCGGGGCTAACTAATGAAAAACTGTTTTTT
NA NA TRBJ1-2 TRBV6-9 CASSYAGQINYGYTF TGTGCCAGCAGTTACGCCGGACAGATTAACTATGGCTACACCTTC
NA NA TRBJ2-7 TRBV11-2 CASSLDLLVSYEQYF TGTGCCAGCAGCTTAGATCTACTAGTCTCCTACGAGCAGTACTTC
once NA TRBJ2-5 TRBV7-3 CASSGGNQETQYF TGTGCCTCCTCAGGGGGGAACCAAGAGACCCAGTACTTC
NA TRBD1 TRBJ1-1 TRBV15 CATRKGQGVGTEAFF TGTGCCACCCGTAAGGGACAGGGGGTTGGCACTGAAGCTTTCTTT
NA NA TRBJ1-1 TRBV28 CASSFPQGSVTEAFF TGTGCCAGCAGTTTTCCCCAGGGAAGTGTCACTGAAGCTTTCTTT
NA TRBD1 TRBJ1-5 TRBV6-2/TRBV6-3 CASRWDSLNQPQHF TGTGCCAGCCGTTGGGACAGCCTTAATCAGCCCCAGCATTTT
once TRBD1 TRBJ2-3 TRBV18 CASSFDRDNWDTQYF TGTGCCAGCTCATTCGACAGGGATAACTGGGATACGCAGTATTTT
NA NA TRBJ1-2 TRBV3-1/TRBV3-2 CASSPGWEDYGYTF TGTGCCAGCAGCCCAGGTTGGGAAGACTATGGCTACACCTTC
NA TRBD1 TRBJ1-4 TRBV19 CASSPRTGINEKLFF TGTGCCAGTAGTCCCCGGACAGGTATAAATGAAAAACTGTTTTTT
NA NA TRBJ2-5 TRBV9 CASSVEGFRGETQYF TGTGCCAGCAGCGTAGAGGGCTTTAGAGGGGAGACCCAGTACTTC
NA NA TRBJ1-2 TRBV19 CASSILGEYYGYTF TGTGCCAGTAGTATCCTTGGGGAATACTATGGCTACACCTTC
NA TRBD1 TRBJ1-1 TRBV6-4 CASSDTDRGTEAFF TGTGCCAGCAGTGACACGGACAGGGGCACTGAAGCTTTCTTT
NA NA TRBJ1-5 TRBV19 CASKGRGQDNQPQHF TGTGCCAGTAAGGGGAGGGGTCAGGACAATCAGCCCCAGCATTTT
once TRBD1 TRBJ1-5 TRBV19 CASATGEGANQPQHF TGTGCCAGTGCGACAGGGGAGGGGGCCAATCAGCCCCAGCATTTT
NA NA TRBJ1-6 TRBV4-3 CASSQDQQGGSPLHF TGCGCCAGCAGCCAAGATCAGCAGGGAGGTTCACCCCTCCACTTT
NA NA TRBJ2-3 TRBV9 CASSVLADTQYF TGTGCCAGCAGCGTATTAGCAGATACGCAGTATTTT
once NA TRBJ2-7 TRBV28 CASSLSAYEQYF TGTGCCAGCAGTTTAAGCGCCTACGAGCAGTACTTC
NA NA TRBJ2-3 TRBV28 CASSFGSSTDTQYF TGTGCCAGCAGTTTTGGGAGTAGCACAGATACGCAGTATTTT
once NA TRBJ1-1 TRBV28 CASSIRGGRMNTEAFF TGTGCCAGCAGTATCCGGGGTGGGCGAATGAACACTGAAGCTTTCTTT
few NA TRBJ2-1 TRBV5-4 CASSPEPSSYNEQFF TGTGCCAGCAGCCCGGAACCCAGCTCCTACAATGAGCAGTTCTTC
NA TRBD2 TRBJ2-3 TRBV20-1 CSASRPGLAGEGTQYF TGCAGTGCTAGTCGCCCGGGACTAGCGGGGGAAGGTACGCAGTATTTT
NA TRBD1 TRBJ2-7 TRBV6-5 CASTWTGGGYEQYF TGTGCCAGCACATGGACAGGGGGAGGGTACGAGCAGTACTTC
NA NA TRBJ1-2 TRBV7-8 CASSLGVRGFDGYTF TGTGCCAGCAGCTTAGGTGTCAGAGGGTTCGATGGCTACACCTTC
NA NA TRBJ1-4 TRBV15 CATSRVVATNEKLFF TGTGCCACCAGCAGAGTTGTTGCAACTAATGAAAAACTGTTTTTT
NA TRBD1 TRBJ2-2 TRBV7-2 CASSLKRTGGTGELFF TGTGCCAGCAGCTTAAAAAGGACAGGGGGCACCGGGGAGCTGTTTTTT
NA NA TRBJ2-1 TRBV7-9 CASSLPLPYNEQFF TGTGCCAGCAGCTTACCCCTCCCCTACAATGAGCAGTTCTTC
NA NA TRBJ2-1 TRBV5-4 CASSLGITGSNEQFF TGTGCCAGCAGCTTGGGAATAACAGGAAGCAATGAGCAGTTCTTC
NA NA TRBJ1-3 TRBV2 CASSRTLSGNTIYF TGTGCCAGCAGCCGAACCCTCTCTGGAAACACCATATATTTT
NA NA TRBJ1-4 TRBV9 CASSALQGTNEKLFF TGTGCCAGCAGCGCCCTCCAGGGCACTAATGAAAAACTGTTTTTT
NA TRBD1 TRBJ1-6 TRBV4-2 CASSQGQGADSPLHF TGTGCCAGCAGCCAAGGACAGGGGGCGGATTCACCCCTCCACTTT
NA NA TRBJ2-1 TRBV18 CASSPRGGIRNEQFF TGTGCCAGCTCACCAAGGGGTGGTATTAGGAATGAGCAGTTCTTC